A single sample gave rise to the 9 T cell receptor beta chains below, sequenced in a study of blood T cells in healthy people across ages (dated by TCRdb to about 2015). Library preparation was by 5' RACE. The second PCR ran for about 6 to 12 cycles and used a J-beta primer mix along with a sample-barcoded 5' primer. Using fastp at Q25 and MiXCR, TCRdb reprocessed the public reads and kept productive beta chains. For every CDR3 protein sequence, its rows merge into one entry that carries the most common genes and DNA. The sample table contains 1.5 million to 2 million distinct CDR3 sequences; only one count was recorded for 35% to 50% of them. Of the sample, around 23% falls within the top ten clones. The sample consisted of blood. The source is a human donor in good health.

This clonotype has a handful of counts. This chain links TRBV27 with TRBJ2-4; the D gene is possibly TRBD1 (7 bases). V lost 6 bases to trimming and J lost 1 base, with 13 bases between them. The CDR3 totals 15 residues. From germline, CDR1 is MNHEY and CDR2 SMNVEV (reference sequence). As DNA, the CDR3 is TGTGCCAGCAGGTCAGGGGGGATGGCCAAAAACATTCAGTACTTC. Amino acids: CASRSGGMAKNIQYF.

A word on this clonotype: The conserved phenylalanine or tryptophan normally closing the CDR3 is absent here, so this likely arose from a read error. The J gene is TRBJ1-4, the V gene TRBV20-1; D is unresolved. V was clipped by 1 base and J by 7 bases, with 16 bases between them. In germline, CDR1 is DFQATT, CDR2 SNEGSKA (reference sequence). The CDR3 contains 15 residues. CDR3 sequence (DNA): TGCAGTGCTAGAGCTATTTGGAGTAGGAGTGAAAAACTGTTTTTG. Its translation is CSARAIWSRSEKLFL.

V is TRBV12-3 or TRBV12-4 and J is TRBJ1-1; tentative D call: TRBD1 (6 bases). The CDR3 consists of 15 residues. V gave up 5 bases and J gave up 0 bases, with 13 bases separating them. CDR3 DNA: TGTGCCAGCAGTACCTATACAGGGATGAACACTGAAGCTTTCTTT. Encoded protein: CASSTYTGMNTEAFF.

The genes are TRBV20-1 and TRBJ2-1, with 15 bases identical to TRBD2. The CDR3 sequence is 16 residues long. Germline V gene lookup returns CDR1 DFQATT and CDR2 SNEGSKA (reference sequence). The CDR3 region has the DNA TGCACCACCCGGACTAGCGGGGGGGTGAACTACAATGAGCAGTTCTTC. This translates into CTTRTSGGVNYNEQFF.

This clonotype came up once. This rearrangement joins TRBV28 to TRBJ1-6; unclear D gene. V dropped 6 bases and J dropped 0 bases, with 9 bases sitting between them. There are 15 residues in the CDR3. Germline V gives CDR1 MDHEN, CDR2 SYDVKM. CDR3 nucleotides: TGTGCCAGCAGCCCGTACATCTCCTATAATTCACCCCTCCACTTT. Encoded protein: CASSPYISYNSPLHF.

In its sample, this clonotype was seen a few times. The V call is TRBV7-6, the J call TRBJ1-5, with 9 nucleotides matching TRBD1. The germline gives CDR1 SGHVS, CDR2 FNYEAQ. The CDR3 contains 14 residues. V shed 3 bases, J shed 7 bases, and the junction held 4 bases outside the gene matches. The CDR3 protein is CASSFSTGGQPQHF. CDR3 bases: TGTGCCAGCAGCTTTTCAACAGGGGGCCAGCCCCAGCATTTT.

The V call is TRBV6-5, the J call TRBJ1-2; maybe TRBD1 (5 bases). The CDR3 totals 11 residues. CDR1 and CDR2 from the germline V gene are MNHEY and SVGAGI. Trimming pared 8 bases from V and 4 bases from J, leaving 8 bases between. CDR3 nucleotides: TGTGCCAGCGGGGGGTTCTATGGCTACACCTTC. Amino acid sequence: CASGGFYGYTF.

Points on this clonotype: A read error may produce the germline difference seen at one junction end. The V and J genes are TRBV7-2 and TRBJ2-3; tentative D call: TRBD1 (5 bases). This CDR3 comprises 16 residues. Germline V CDR1 and CDR2: SGHTA, FQGNSA. The CDR3: CASGFAGPTVTDTQYF. The CDR3 DNA sequence: TGTGCCAGCGGCTTTGCAGGGCCGACTGTCACAGATACGCAGTATTTT.

This clonotype was counted ten times or more. The chain uses TRBV12-3 or TRBV12-4 and TRBJ1-2, with 10 bases matching TRBD1. V gave up 5 bases and J gave up 3 bases; unmatched junction bases: 6. This CDR3 contains 15 residues. Here the CDR3 reads CASSPRTGGYYGYTF. CDR3 DNA sequence: TGTGCCAGCAGTCCGAGGACAGGGGGATACTATGGCTACACCTTC.